The 17 T cell receptor beta chains reported below all come from one sample, sequenced in a study of tumor and adjacent non-tumor tissue in lung cancer. TCRbeta libraries were built with three rounds of nested PCR, modified from ARM-PCR. TCRdb called the multiplex PCR reads again in MiXCR, with one record for every CDR3 protein. Of about 110,000 distinct CDR3 sequences in the sample, 60% to 80% were seen once. RNA was extracted from bulk tissue without any cell sorting. The sample consisted of lung tumor tissue. These receptors came from a woman in her sixties or seventies with non-small cell lung cancer.

The chain combines TRBV20-1 with TRBJ2-2; D is unclear. CDR3 length equals 13 residues. Per germline, CDR1 DFQATT and CDR2 SNEGSKA (reference sequence). V was clipped by 6 bases and J by 9 bases, with 17 bases between them. This chain's CDR3 is CSAMRLNIRELFF. As DNA, the CDR3 is TGCAGTGCCATGCGACTGAACATCAGGGAGCTGTTTTTT.

Remarks on this clonotype: One end of the junction does not line up with germline, which may come from a read error. The chain combines TRBV6-2 or TRBV6-3 with TRBJ2-5; the D is unclear. Germline V gene lookup returns CDR1 MNHEY and CDR2 SVGEGT. This CDR3 spans 15 amino acids. CDR3 loop: CTSSELETFQKTQYF. The CDR3 DNA reads as TGTACCAGCAGTGAGCTAGAGACGTTCCAAAAGACCCAGTACTTC.

This clonotype was seen once. The V and J genes are TRBV28 and TRBJ1-1; 9 bases are shared with TRBD1. Losses at the gene ends were 6 bases for V and 10 bases for J; bases not matched to a gene: 12. The germline V gene has CDR1 MDHEN and CDR2 SYDVKM. The CDR3 totals 14 residues. In DNA, the CDR3 is TGTGCCAGCAGACCCCAGGACAGGGGAAACGGAGCTTTCTTT. Its protein is CASRPQDRGNGAFF.

The chain uses TRBV6-1 and TRBJ2-1; a possible D gene is TRBD2 (6 bases). This CDR3 contains 16 residues. Looked up from germline, CDR1 is MNHNS and CDR2 is SASEGT. This CDR3 is CANSAEAGLSYNEQFF. The CDR3 nucleotides read TGTGCTAACAGCGCAGAAGCGGGCCTCTCCTACAATGAGCAGTTCTTC.

For this clonotype: A single base separates this from a much larger clone, so it may be a read error. Because the CDR3 is missing its conserved closing phenylalanine or tryptophan, this is likely a read error. This chain joins TRBV20-1 and TRBJ2-7; 8 nucleotides match TRBD1. With 1 base clipped from V and 0 bases from J, the junction kept 5 bases outside the gene matches. Germline lookup yields CDR1 DFQATT and CDR2 SNEGSKA (reference sequence). This CDR3 spans 15 amino acids. CDR3: CSARGQGAFSYEQYS. CDR3 bases: TGCAGTGCTAGAGGGCAGGGGGCGTTCTCCTACGAGCAGTACTCC.

This clonotype was detected once. The junction does not match germline at one end; this may be a read error. The chain combines TRBV6-6 with TRBJ2-7; the match to TRBD2 covers 7 bases. The germline V gene has CDR1 MNHNY and CDR2 SVGAGI (reference sequence). The CDR3 is 17 amino acids. CDR3 residues: CASSYPLARGREYEQYF. CDR3 DNA: TGTGCCAGCAGTTACCCACTAGCGCGAGGGCGAGAATACGAGCAGTACTTT.

With regard to this clonotype: A much larger clone lies a single base off, so this may be a read error. The chain links TRBV7-9 to TRBJ2-3, with D uncertain. Germline V gives CDR1 SEHNR, CDR2 FQNEAQ (reference sequence). The CDR3 runs to 14 residues. V lost 6 bases, J lost 0 bases, and 10 bases lay in between. The CDR3 region has the DNA TGTGCCAGCAGGACGGAACATAGCACAGATACGCAGTATTTT. The encoded protein is CASRTEHSTDTQYF.

Notes on this clonotype: No conserved phenylalanine or tryptophan is present at the end of the CDR3, so a read error is the likely explanation. The gene calls are TRBV10-2 and TRBJ1-5, with TRBD1 as a possible D gene (5 bases). The CDR3 consists of 17 residues. CDR1 and CDR2 (germline): WSHSY, SAAADI. CDR3 DNA sequence: TGCGCCAGCAGTGAGTTACTTGGGCAGGGCAGCATTCAGCCCCAGCATTTG. It encodes CASSELLGQGSIQPQHL.

This clonotype was picked up one time. The junction does not match germline at one end; this may be a read error. The chain's CDR3 is CVSSQDSETGAGYTF. The CDR3 DNA reads as TGCGTCAGCAGTCAAGATTCGGAGACAGGGGCTGGCTACACCTTC. The chain joins TRBV4-1 to TRBJ1-2, with TRBD1 matching over 8 bases. The germline gives CDR1 MGHRA, CDR2 YSYEKL. The CDR3 consists of 15 residues.

A remark on this clonotype: Compared with germline, one end of the junction differs, possibly owing to a read error. This rearrangement joins TRBV4-1 to TRBJ1-2; unclear D gene. This CDR3 is built from 16 residues. CDR1 and CDR2 (germline): MGHRA, YSYEKL. The DNA for the CDR3 is TGCGCCAGCAGCCAAGATCGGGTACAGCCAAACTATGGCTACAGCTTC. It specifies CASSQDRVQPNYGYSF.

In its sample, this clonotype was seen once. As the CDR3 is not closed by the conserved phenylalanine or tryptophan, this likely results from a read error. V gene TRBV29-1 combines with J gene TRBJ2-1; TRBD1 matches at 7 bases. Germline V lookup: CDR1 SQVTM, CDR2 ANQGSEA. The CDR3 is 12 residues long. V lost 6 bases to trimming and J lost 4 bases; unmatched junction nucleotides: 3. The CDR3 is CSVQGEYNEQFL. The CDR3 coding sequence is TGCAGCGTCCAGGGGGAGTACAATGAGCAGTTCCTC.

To note about this clonotype: Sequence at one end of the junction differs from germline and may be a read error. V is TRBV5-5 and J is TRBJ1-1; D possibly corresponds to TRBD1 (5 bases). Germline CDR1 is SGHKS and CDR2 is YYEKEE (reference sequence). The CDR3 runs to 13 residues. The CDR3 reads CPSSFSADTEAFF. The CDR3 coding sequence is TGTCCCAGCAGCTTTAGTGCGGACACTGAGGCTTTCTTT.

In its sample, this clonotype was seen many times. The chain carries TRBV11-2 and TRBJ1-2, with 7 positions matching TRBD1. The CDR3 is 14 residues long. With 5 bases clipped from V and 0 bases from J, the junction kept 3 bases outside the gene matches. Per the germline V gene, CDR1 is SGHAT and CDR2 is FQNNGV. The CDR3: CASSDTGANYGYTF. DNA of the CDR3: TGTGCCAGCAGCGATACAGGGGCTAACTATGGCTACACCTTC.

To note about this clonotype: One end of the junction fails to match germline, which may point to a read error. The chain joins TRBV20-1 to TRBJ1-1; no firm D call. The length of the CDR3 is 13 residues. Looked up from germline, CDR1 is DFQATT and CDR2 is SNEGSKA (reference sequence). CDR3 amino acids: CSAFSLSNTEAFF. The CDR3 coding sequence is TGTAGTGCGTTCAGTTTGTCTAACACTGAAGCTTTCTTT.

As to this clonotype: This may come from a read error, since a much larger clone is one base off. The chain recombines TRBV4-2 with TRBJ2-5; 12 nucleotides match TRBD2. The length of the CDR3 is 19 residues. Germline loops: CDR1 LGHNA, CDR2 YNFKEQ. This CDR3 is CASSQGAASGGAFQETQNF. CDR3 coding DNA: TGTGCCAGCAGCCAAGGTGCGGCTAGCGGGGGGGCATTTCAAGAGACCCAGAACTTC.

The chain links TRBV6-1 to TRBJ1-4; D is unresolved. Trimming cost V 2 bases and J 6 bases, with 13 bases left between them. The CDR3 is made up of 15 amino acids. Per the germline V gene, CDR1 is MNHNS and CDR2 is SASEGT. CDR3 bases: TGTGCCAGCAGTGAACGGTGGACGGGGTATGAAAAACTGTTTTTT. It codes for CASSERWTGYEKLFF.

On this clonotype: A much larger clonotype is one base distant, so this may be a read error. The chain links TRBV20-1 to TRBJ2-3; 7 nucleotides agree with TRBD2. V gave up 8 bases and J gave up 0 bases; unmatched junction bases: 29. Germline values: CDR1 DFQATT, CDR2 SNEGSKA (reference sequence). This CDR3 comprises 21 residues. The CDR3 DNA is TGCAGTACTTTTCCCGCTAGCGGCAGTCGCCCCCGGTTCGCTAGCACAGATACGCAGTATTTT. This translates into CSTFPASGSRPRFASTDTQYF.